This T cell receptor beta chain was recovered during a study of control samples from healthy donors and cancer patients. The CDR3 spans 16 residues. CDR1 and CDR2 from the germline V gene are SGHDT and YYEEEE. The V and J ends lost 2 bases and 4 bases, in that order; junction bases with no gene match: 5. The data were produced by immunoSEQ multiplex PCR, yet TCRdb's version contains in-frame clones alone and is incomplete. The repertoire consists of roughly 26,000 clones, with approximately 85% occurring once and the leading ten covering about 23%. The receptor was isolated from a man aged 60-69 years with colorectal cancer. What was sequenced was PBMCs. The V and J genes are TRBV5-6 and TRBJ2-2, with 10 bases that match TRBD1. CDR3 bases: TGTGCCAGCAGCTTAGTTAGGACAGGGGGCACCGGGGAGCTGTTTTTT. It codes for CASSLVRTGGTGELFF.